The 32 T cell receptor beta chains given below trace back to one sample, sequenced in a study of technical replicates of blood from four donors. Assay: immunoSEQ multiplex PCR; the TCRdb copy retains only in-frame clones and omits some. This sample has tens of thousands of clones; over 85% occur once, and the top ten carry 0.25%. Sequenced input: T cells isolated from PBMCs. The receptors come from a human donor in good health.

The chain's CDR3 is CASSPPRGGNTEAFF. CDR3 sequence (DNA): TGTGCCAGCAGTCCCCCGCGGGGGGGAAACACTGAAGCTTTCTTT. This chain uses TRBV28 with TRBJ1-1; D possibly corresponds to TRBD1 (5 bases). The germline CDR1 and CDR2 sequences are MDHEN and SYDVKM. CDR3 length equals 15 residues. Trimming removed 5 bases from V and 2 bases from J, with 15 bases in between.

This chain connects TRBV5-8 to TRBJ1-5; D is ambiguous. The CDR3 has 11 amino acids. The V gene lost 4 bases and the J gene lost 4 bases, with 3 bases spanning the gap. Germline V gives CDR1 SGHTS, CDR2 YDEGEE. The chain's CDR3 is CASSQNQPQHF. The DNA for the CDR3 is TGTGCCAGCAGCCAGAATCAGCCCCAGCATTTT.

The gene calls are TRBV29-1 and TRBJ2-7; D gene unclear. The germline CDR1 and CDR2 sequences are SQVTM and ANQGSEA. V dropped 6 bases and J dropped 6 bases, with 21 bases sitting between them. The CDR3 has 14 amino acids. The CDR3 reads CSVQITNPIGEQYF. The CDR3 bases are TGCAGCGTACAGATTACAAACCCTATCGGCGAGCAGTACTTC.

This chain connects TRBV28 to TRBJ1-5; 12 nucleotides line up with TRBD1. Germline V CDR1 and CDR2: MDHEN, SYDVKM. V was pared by 6 bases and J by 2 bases, with 2 bases of the junction left unmatched. This CDR3 contains 15 residues. CDR3 protein: CASRGQGAGNQPQHF. CDR3 DNA: TGTGCCAGCAGGGGACAGGGGGCTGGCAATCAGCCCCAGCATTTT.

This chain joins TRBV6-5 and TRBJ2-1; TRBD2 might be the D (6 bases). Between the trimmed V and J ends, which lost 6 bases and 7 bases, there was a span of 13 bases. There are 13 residues in the CDR3. Looked up from germline, CDR1 is MNHEY and CDR2 is SVGAGI. The CDR3 is CASSRMAGNEQFF. DNA of the CDR3: TGTGCCAGCAGCCGAATGGCGGGGAATGAGCAGTTCTTC.

V gene TRBV5-4 combines with J gene TRBJ1-3, with D perhaps matching TRBD1 (6 bases). The V gene's germline CDR1 is SGHNT and CDR2 YYREEE (reference sequence). V was trimmed by 4 bases and J by 0 bases, leaving 11 bases between them. The CDR3 spans 15 residues. The CDR3 bases are TGTGCCAGCAGCATCGGACAGCCCTCTGGAAACACCATATATTTT. Translation gives CASSIGQPSGNTIYF.

The V and J genes are TRBV2 and TRBJ2-7, with TRBD2 matching 7 bases. The V segment lost 7 bases and the J segment 7 bases; nucleotides outside the gene matches: 16. CDR3 length equals 15 residues. Germline-derived CDR1 and CDR2 are SNHLY and FYNNEI. CDR3: CASILASGDPGEQYF. Here the CDR3 DNA reads TGTGCCAGCATATTGGCTAGCGGTGACCCTGGGGAGCAGTACTTC.

CDR3: CASSLGTSGETQYF. The CDR3 region has the DNA TGTGCCAGCAGCTTGGGGACTAGCGGCGAGACCCAGTACTTC. J is TRBJ2-5 and V is TRBV5-6; 10 bases agree with TRBD2. Per the germline V gene, CDR1 is SGHDT and CDR2 is YYEEEE. The CDR3 extends over 14 amino acids. With V trimmed by 0 bases and J by 5 bases, 1 base remained unmatched.

The chain combines TRBV14 with TRBJ1-1, with 7 bases that match TRBD1. CDR1 is SGHDN and CDR2 is FVKESK in the germline V gene. J lost 3 bases, V lost 10 bases, and 8 bases had no gene match. The CDR3 loop spans 13 amino acids. The CDR3 DNA is TGTGCCACTTCGACAGGGAGGCACACTGAAGCTTTCTTT. It translates to CATSTGRHTEAFF.

The rearrangement links TRBV19 to TRBJ2-6; D is undetermined. The CDR3 consists of 13 residues. Between the trimmed V and J ends, which lost 8 bases and 4 bases, there was a span of 9 bases. CDR1 is LNHDA, CDR2 SQIVND, per germline (reference sequence). CDR3 coding DNA: TGTGCCAGTTCCTTCGGGGGGGCCAACGTCCTGACTTTC. Protein: CASSFGGANVLTF.

The chain combines TRBV27 with TRBJ2-1, with TRBD2 matching over 7 bases. CDR3 length equals 14 residues. V lost 3 bases and J lost 7; bases outside the gene matches: 6. Per germline, CDR1 MNHEY and CDR2 SMNVEV (reference sequence). The CDR3 nucleotides read TGTGCCAGCAGTTTTTTGGGAGGGCGAAATGAGCAGTTCTTC. Translating it yields CASSFLGGRNEQFF.

This chain joins TRBV7-9 and TRBJ2-1; D remains unclear. The CDR3 contains 8 residues. CDR1 and CDR2 (germline): SEHNR, FQNEAQ (reference sequence). The CDR3 sequence: CAGSEQFF. CDR3 sequence (DNA): TGTGCGGGCAGTGAGCAGTTCTTC.

This clone was seen only once. This chain joins TRBV11-2 and TRBJ1-2; no reliable D call. V shed 4 bases and J shed 7 bases, with 19 bases lying between them. The length of the CDR3 is 15 residues. In germline, CDR1 is SGHAT, CDR2 FQNNGV. The CDR3 DNA sequence: TGTGCCAGCAGCTCTCTCGTCGGAGGCCTTCCTGGCTACACCTTC. It codes for CASSSLVGGLPGYTF.

This clone was seen only once. V usage is TRBV2 and J usage is TRBJ2-7; the D is unclear. Germline V CDR1 and CDR2: SNHLY, FYNNEI. Trimming took off 4 bases at V and 4 bases at J, with 5 bases between the two ends. The CDR3 runs to 11 residues. The CDR3 DNA is TGTGCCAGCAGTGCCGGTTACGAGCAGTACTTC. This encodes CASSAGYEQYF.

This chain links TRBV9 with TRBJ2-3; D might be TRBD2 (6 bases). The CDR3 is made up of 18 amino acids. V was clipped by 0 bases and J by 6 bases, with 23 bases between them. Germline CDR1 and CDR2: SGDLS and YYNGEE. The CDR3 loop is CASSVGPSSERWGDTQYF. CDR3 nucleotides: TGTGCCAGCAGCGTAGGACCCTCTAGCGAGAGGTGGGGGGATACGCAGTATTTT.

This chain uses TRBV6-5 with TRBJ1-5; D remains unclear. Trimming shortened V by 5 bases and J by 7 bases, and 12 bases separated the two germline ends. Germline values: CDR1 MNHEY, CDR2 SVGAGI. CDR3 size: 13 residues. The CDR3 nucleotides are TGTGCCAGCAGTGCTCAGGTCTGGCAGCCCCAGCATTTT. This codes for CASSAQVWQPQHF.

The J gene is TRBJ2-7, the V gene TRBV5-6; D perhaps matches TRBD2 (6 bases). Trimming took off 6 bases at V and 0 bases at J, with 13 bases between the two ends. The CDR3 extends over 14 amino acids. Germline V gene lookup returns CDR1 SGHDT and CDR2 YYEEEE. CDR3 nucleotide sequence: TGTGCCAGCAACGGAGGGGCTAGCTCCTACGAGCAGTACTTC. It translates to CASNGGASSYEQYF.

The CDR3 DNA reads as TGTGCCAGCAGGCGAACCGGGACAGATAACAACTATGGCTACACCTTC. This codes for CASRRTGTDNNYGYTF. The V gene is TRBV6-6, the J gene TRBJ1-2; 7 positions match TRBD1. Germline V CDR1 and CDR2: MNHNY, SVGAGI (reference sequence). The ends lost 6 bases at V and 2 bases at J; junction bases unmatched: 12. The CDR3 is 16 residues long.

This chain connects TRBV6-1 to TRBJ2-1, with TRBD1 identical over 9 bases. The trim removed 3 bases at V and 4 bases at J, leaving 10 bases unmatched. The CDR3 has 17 amino acids. Germline V gives CDR1 MNHNS, CDR2 SASEGT. CDR3 region: CASSDIGTGRKYNEQFF. CDR3 coding DNA: TGTGCCAGCAGTGATATAGGGACAGGGAGAAAGTACAATGAGCAGTTCTTC.

The chain combines TRBV10-1 with TRBJ2-1; TRBD2 is a possible D gene (6 bases). The V and J ends lost 2 bases and 5 bases respectively, with 7 bases between them. Per the germline V gene, CDR1 is WNHNN and CDR2 is SYGVQD (reference sequence). The CDR3 consists of 13 residues. The CDR3: CASSEAGNNEQFF. CDR3 bases: TGCGCCAGCAGTGAGGCGGGGAACAATGAGCAGTTCTTC.

This chain uses TRBV18 with TRBJ1-2; the D gene is possibly TRBD1 (6 bases). This CDR3 comprises 15 residues. Germline lookup yields CDR1 KGHSH and CDR2 LQKENI. V was clipped by 6 bases and J by 8 bases, with 22 bases between them. The chain's CDR3 is CASSPQGGVKTGYTF. DNA of the CDR3: TGTGCCAGCTCCCCCCAAGGGGGAGTCAAGACGGGCTACACCTTC.

This clone was seen a handful of times. The chain recombines TRBV29-1 with TRBJ1-1, with TRBD1 as a possible D gene (5 bases). The CDR3 is made up of 12 amino acids. Germline lookup yields CDR1 SQVTM and CDR2 ANQGSEA. V was trimmed by 4 bases and J by 3 bases, leaving 9 bases between them. This CDR3 reads CSVVRDYTEAFF. Here the CDR3 DNA reads TGCAGCGTTGTACGGGACTACACTGAAGCTTTCTTT.

The rearrangement joins TRBV7-6 to TRBJ2-1; 8 nucleotides match TRBD2. J was trimmed by 5 bases and V by 3 bases; bases with no gene match: 12. In germline, CDR1 is SGHVS, CDR2 FNYEAQ. The CDR3 consists of 17 residues. CDR3 loop: CASSLALGGGPNNEQFF. The CDR3 nucleotides are TGTGCCAGCAGCTTGGCCCTCGGCGGGGGGCCGAACAATGAGCAGTTCTTC.

The DNA for the CDR3 is TGTGCCAGCAGGGACAGTAGCTTTTCCGAAGCTTTCTTT. It encodes CASRDSSFSEAFF. The chain carries TRBV7-2 and TRBJ1-1, with D perhaps matching TRBD1 (6 bases). CDR1 and CDR2 from the germline V gene are SGHTA and FQGNSA. The CDR3 covers 13 residues. V was pared by 6 bases and J by 8 bases, with 16 bases between.

This chain connects TRBV6-5 to TRBJ2-5; D is perhaps TRBD2 (6 bases). V lost 5 bases to trimming and J lost 5 bases, with 6 bases between them. This CDR3 comprises 11 residues. CDR1 MNHEY and CDR2 SVGAGI come from the germline V gene. Here the CDR3 DNA reads TGTGCCAGCAGTGGGGGGGAGACCCAGTACTTC. Its translation: CASSGGETQYF.

The chain recombines TRBV28 with TRBJ1-5, with D possibly TRBD1 on 5 matching bases. V lost 7 bases, J lost 2 bases, and 15 bases lay in between. There are 15 residues in the CDR3. The germline gives CDR1 MDHEN, CDR2 SYDVKM. This CDR3 is CASTHRIGGNQPQHF. CDR3 coding DNA: TGTGCCAGCACCCACAGGATAGGAGGCAATCAGCCCCAGCATTTT. Using reference TRBV28 and TRBJ1-5 for the parts outside the CDR3, the full variable domain is DVKVTQSSRYLVKRTGEKVFLECVQDMDHENMFWYRQDPGLGLRLIYFSYDVKMKEKGDIPEGYSVSREKKERFSLILESASTNQTSMYLCASTHRIGGNQPQHFGDGTRLSIL.

The V and J genes are TRBV4-1 and TRBJ1-2; a weak D match, TRBD1 (6 bases). Trimming cost V 3 bases and J 8 bases, with 25 bases left between them. Germline CDR1 and CDR2: MGHRA and YSYEKL. The CDR3 loop spans 17 amino acids. CDR3 bases: TGCGCCAGCAGCCAGGTTCCCCCCCCCGGGACATCAAAAGGCTACACCTTC. This translates into CASSQVPPPGTSKGYTF.

The chain uses TRBV9 and TRBJ2-5, with 7 nucleotides matching TRBD2. The length of the CDR3 is 14 residues. Trimming at V came to 3 bases and at J to 4 bases, leaving 6 bases not matched to a gene. Germline CDR1 reads SGDLS; CDR2 reads YYNGEE. In DNA form, the CDR3 reads TGTGCCAGCAGCGCGGGGGGAAAAAGAGAGACCCAGTACTTC. Residues: CASSAGGKRETQYF.

The chain combines TRBV29-1 with TRBJ2-7; 8 nucleotides align to TRBD1. Germline CDR1 SQVTM, CDR2 ANQGSEA. V was pared by 0 bases and J by 9 bases, with 7 bases of the junction left unmatched. This CDR3 is built from 13 residues. The CDR3 nucleotides are TGCAGCGTTGAAGAGGGACAGGCCCATGGGCAGTACTTC. Translated: CSVEEGQAHGQYF.

The gene calls are TRBV2 and TRBJ2-7; D remains unclear. Germline V gives CDR1 SNHLY, CDR2 FYNNEI. The CDR3 sequence is 14 residues long. Trimming took off 3 bases at V and 3 bases at J, with 12 bases between the two ends. The CDR3 bases are TGTGCCAGCAGTGACGTACAGATACTCTACGAGCAGTACTTC. As protein: CASSDVQILYEQYF.

The CDR3 nucleotides are TGTGCCAGCAGTTCGGCGGGACAGAGCACAGATACGCAGTATTTT. It translates to CASSSAGQSTDTQYF. The chain couples TRBV27 to TRBJ2-3; a possible D gene is TRBD1 (7 bases). Deletions cut 4 bases from V and 0 bases from J, with 11 bases between. This CDR3 has 15 residues. The germline V gene has CDR1 MNHEY and CDR2 SMNVEV (reference sequence).

The CDR3 coding sequence is TGTGCCAGCTCAACGATACAGGGACGGAGCGAAAAACTGTTTTTT. Its translation: CASSTIQGRSEKLFF. This chain connects TRBV18 to TRBJ1-4, with D possibly being TRBD1 (6 bases). V lost 5 bases, J lost 8 bases, and 18 bases lay in between. Germline V gene sequence: CDR1 KGHSH, CDR2 LQKENI. The CDR3 is 15 residues long.